This T cell receptor beta chain is from a study of shared clonotypes between healthy human individuals. The CDR3 spans 14 residues. Germline CDR1 MGHRA, CDR2 YSYEKL. V lost 0 bases and J lost 13, with 18 bases in between. Sequencing was performed with immunoSEQ multiplex PCR; in TCRdb, only in-frame clones are kept and a portion is missing. The repertoire holds 2 million to 2.5 million clones, with 93% as singletons. The chain carries TRBV4-1 and TRBJ1-2; weak D call: TRBD1 (6 bases). The TCR comes from a young man in good health. Some clones in this sample may be carry-over from other donors' samples. Sequenced sample: naive CD4+ T cells from PBMCs. The subset denotes: CD45RA+ positively selected. The CDR3 sequence: CASSQDGGHMAATF. The CDR3 nucleotides read TGCGCCAGCAGCCAAGATGGGGGACACATGGCCGCCACCTTC.